The 22 T cell receptor beta chains listed next were all sequenced from one sample in a study of cytomegalovirus exposure and HLA in healthy donors. Generated by immunoSEQ multiplex PCR, the TCRdb table keeps only in-frame clones and is missing some. This sample has some 71,000 clones, with around 93% found just once. Material for sequencing was PBMCs. The receptors here all came from a woman younger than 35 in good health and CMV-seronegative.

This chain connects TRBV2 to TRBJ2-3, with D possibly being TRBD1 (5 bases). CDR3 size: 15 residues. CDR1 is SNHLY, CDR2 FYNNEI, per germline. Trimming cost V 4 bases and J 0 bases, with 11 bases left between them. CDR3 region: CASSGGSSSTDTQYF. In nucleotides, the CDR3 is TGTGCCAGCAGTGGGGGCAGCTCTAGCACAGATACGCAGTATTTT.

The V gene is TRBV5-1, the J gene TRBJ2-7; TRBD1 is a possible D gene (5 bases). Trimming pared 0 bases from V and 5 bases from J, leaving 15 bases between. CDR3 length: 15 residues. Germline values: CDR1 SGHRS, CDR2 YFSETQ. CDR3 loop: CASSLEGPPTDEQYF. The CDR3 DNA reads as TGCGCCAGCAGCTTGGAGGGGCCGCCGACGGACGAGCAGTACTTC.

The V call is TRBV6-6, the J call TRBJ2-6; D is ambiguous. CDR3 length: 15 residues. The germline CDR1 and CDR2 sequences are MNHNY and SVGAGI (reference sequence). With 6 bases removed from V and 0 bases from J, the gap between germline ends came to 9 bases. CDR3 protein: CASSPFLSGANVLTF. The CDR3 DNA reads as TGTGCCAGCAGCCCCTTTCTCTCTGGGGCCAACGTCCTGACTTTC.

The V and J genes are TRBV16 and TRBJ2-7; 10 positions match TRBD2. CDR3 length: 16 residues. The germline gives CDR1 KGHSY, CDR2 FQNENV. V trimming: 6 bases; J trimming: 2 bases; junction bases outside the gene matches: 10. CDR3 amino acids: CASRPRDSGRTYEQYF. CDR3 sequence (DNA): TGTGCCAGCAGACCCCGCGATAGCGGGAGGACCTACGAGCAGTACTTC.

The chain joins TRBV14 to TRBJ1-2, with D maybe TRBD1 (6 bases). CDR1 is SGHDN, CDR2 FVKESK, per germline. V shed 0 bases and J shed 6 bases, with 14 bases lying between them. This CDR3 has 15 amino acids. The CDR3 sequence is CASSQDYAGANGYTF. CDR3 coding DNA: TGTGCCAGCAGCCAAGACTATGCAGGGGCGAATGGCTACACCTTC.

The chain couples TRBV9 to TRBJ1-1, with no clear D. Trimming removed 0 bases from V and 0 bases from J, with 6 bases in between. There are 14 residues in the CDR3. Per germline, CDR1 SGDLS and CDR2 YYNGEE. CDR3 nucleotide sequence: TGTGCCAGCAGCGTAGGGCCTGTGAACACTGAAGCTTTCTTT. This encodes CASSVGPVNTEAFF.

The rearrangement joins TRBV5-4 to TRBJ2-7; the match to TRBD1 covers 10 bases. The CDR3 spans 13 residues. The germline V gene encodes CDR1 SGHNT and CDR2 YYREEE (reference sequence). Trimming cost V 4 bases and J 3 bases; bases outside gene matches: 1. The CDR3 DNA reads TGTGCCAGCAGCAGGGACAGGGGCTACGAGCAGTACTTC. This gives the protein CASSRDRGYEQYF.

V gene TRBV10-3 combines with J gene TRBJ1-3; tentative D call: TRBD1 (6 bases). V was clipped by 4 bases and J by 0 bases, with 13 bases between them. The V gene's germline CDR1 is ENHRY and CDR2 SYGVKD. The CDR3 has 16 amino acids. The DNA of the CDR3 is TGTGCCATCAGTGGGGCCAGGGGCCTCTCTGGAAACACCATATATTTT. This sequence encodes CAISGARGLSGNTIYF.

As to this clone: This sample includes further DNA sequences coding for the same CDR3. This chain links TRBV6-4 with TRBJ2-2, with D possibly matching TRBD2 (6 bases). V gave up 0 bases and J gave up 1 base, with 6 bases separating them. From germline, CDR1 is MRHNA and CDR2 SNTAGT. The CDR3 is made up of 15 amino acids. The DNA for the CDR3 is TGTGCCAGCAGTGACTCTAGCGGGAACACCGGGGAGCTGTTTTTT. It specifies CASSDSSGNTGELFF.

V usage is TRBV5-5 and J usage is TRBJ1-1; 7 bases are shared with TRBD1. The CDR3 totals 15 residues. Germline CDR1 SGHKS, CDR2 YYEKEE (reference sequence). Trimming cost V 3 bases and J 4 bases; bases outside gene matches: 9. CDR3 loop: CASSSRQGLSTEAFF. CDR3 in DNA: TGTGCCAGCAGCTCCAGACAGGGATTGAGCACTGAAGCTTTCTTT.

The sample holds one count of this clone. The rearrangement links TRBV11-2 to TRBJ1-1; 7 positions agree with TRBD1. The CDR3 sequence is 15 residues long. Germline loops: CDR1 SGHAT, CDR2 FQNNGV. The J segment lost 3 bases and the V segment lost 5 bases, leaving 9 bases of the junction unmatched. CDR3 coding DNA: TGTGCCAGCAGCAAAGGCGACAGGGAGGACACTGAAGCTTTCTTT. Encoded protein: CASSKGDREDTEAFF.

The count of this clone is one. The chain is built from TRBV10-3 and TRBJ1-2; D remains ambiguous. The CDR3 spans 11 residues. Germline-derived CDR1 and CDR2 are ENHRY and SYGVKD. Trimming took off 2 bases at V and 7 bases at J, with 5 bases between the two ends. The CDR3 DNA follows: TGTGCCATCAGTGAGGGAGGTGGCTACACCTTC. This encodes CAISEGGGYTF.

The V gene is TRBV4-1, the J gene TRBJ1-5; D gene unclear. V lost 0 bases, J lost 9 bases, and 12 bases lay in between. The CDR3 has 14 residues. Per the germline V gene, CDR1 is MGHRA and CDR2 is YSYEKL. The CDR3 protein is CASSQEGVAGPQHF. CDR3 nucleotide sequence: TGCGCCAGCAGCCAAGAAGGAGTGGCGGGGCCCCAGCATTTT.

The CDR3 region has the DNA TGTGCCAGTAGTATCACTAGTACCAATGAGCAGTTCTTC. This gives the protein CASSITSTNEQFF. V usage is TRBV19 and J usage is TRBJ2-1; D is perhaps TRBD2 (5 bases). This CDR3 contains 13 residues. V was cut by 3 bases and J by 6 bases, with 9 bases left in between. Germline V gene sequence: CDR1 LNHDA, CDR2 SQIVND (reference sequence).

The chain couples TRBV19 to TRBJ1-1; 7 nucleotides agree with TRBD1. V gave up 2 bases and J gave up 5 bases; unmatched junction bases: 8. The germline CDR1 and CDR2 sequences are LNHDA and SQIVND (reference sequence). This CDR3 region has 15 residues. The CDR3 sequence is CASSIRGQLLTEAFF. Written as DNA, the CDR3 is TGTGCCAGTAGTATAAGGGGGCAACTATTAACTGAAGCTTTCTTT.

CDR3 sequence reads: CSPSTDTQYF. The CDR3 coding sequence is TGCAGCCCTAGCACAGATACGCAGTATTTT. The chain carries TRBV20-1 and TRBJ2-3; D is undetermined. Per germline, CDR1 DFQATT and CDR2 SNEGSKA (reference sequence). The CDR3 length is 10 residues.

The V gene is TRBV10-1, the J gene TRBJ1-2; 7 bases are shared with TRBD1. Germline CDR1 WNHNN, CDR2 SYGVQD (reference sequence). The CDR3 loop spans 13 amino acids. V was pared by 2 bases and J by 4 bases, with 1 base of the junction left unmatched. The CDR3 region is CASSEEGAYGYTF. The CDR3 DNA sequence: TGCGCCAGCAGTGAGGAGGGGGCCTATGGCTACACCTTC.

This chain uses TRBV4-2 with TRBJ1-6; tentatively, D is TRBD1 (5 bases). CDR3 length: 18 residues. In germline, CDR1 is LGHNA, CDR2 YNFKEQ. With 0 bases removed from V and 5 bases from J, the gap between germline ends came to 17 bases. CDR3 sequence reads: CASSQDDQGFSDNSPLHF. CDR3 DNA: TGTGCCAGCAGCCAAGATGACCAGGGTTTTAGTGATAATTCACCCCTCCACTTT.

This chain connects TRBV4-2 to TRBJ1-1, with D maybe TRBD1 (5 bases). The germline CDR1 and CDR2 sequences are LGHNA and YNFKEQ. V was cut by 0 bases and J by 3 bases, with 17 bases left in between. The CDR3 runs 17 residues. The CDR3 loop reads CASSQDFVGAGDTEAFF. Here the CDR3 DNA reads TGTGCCAGCAGCCAAGATTTTGTGGGCGCGGGGGACACTGAAGCTTTCTTT.

V gene TRBV4-2 combines with J gene TRBJ2-4; a possible D gene is TRBD1 (5 bases). The CDR3 is 15 residues long. The germline CDR1 and CDR2 sequences are LGHNA and YNFKEQ. V lost 2 bases to trimming and J lost 3 bases, with 11 bases between them. The CDR3 DNA reads TGTGCCAGCAGCCAAATAGGCAGGGACAAAAACATTCAGTACTTC. Protein sequence: CASSQIGRDKNIQYF.

The genes are TRBV30 and TRBJ2-5; 7 bases align to TRBD1. The CDR3 covers 13 residues. Trimming at V came to 0 bases and at J to 2 bases, leaving 0 bases not matched to a gene. The germline V gene encodes CDR1 GTSNPN and CDR2 SVGIG (reference sequence). DNA of the CDR3: TGTGCCTGGAGTGTACAGGGGCAAGAGACCCAGTACTTC. Translation: CAWSVQGQETQYF. Full variable domain (missing parts from reference TRBV30 and TRBJ2-5): SQTIHQWPATLVQPVGSPLSLECTVEGTSNPNLYWYRQAAGRGLQLLFYSVGIGQISSEVPQNLSASRPQDRQFILSSKKLLLSDSGFYLCAWSVQGQETQYFGPGTRLLVL.

J is TRBJ1-2 and V is TRBV29-1; 8 nucleotides line up with TRBD1. The V gene end was trimmed by 8 bases and the J gene end by 4 bases; junction bases not matched to a gene: 12. Germline assignment: CDR1 SQVTM and CDR2 ANQGSEA. The CDR3 spans 14 residues. The CDR3 coding sequence is TGCAGCTCAGGGGGGGGACAGGAATTCTATGGCTACACCTTC. Translating it yields CSSGGGQEFYGYTF.